The T cell receptor beta chain described here comes from a study of T cell responses to AZD1222 COVID-19 vaccine. V lost 5 bases and J lost 4, with 15 bases in between. Looked up from germline, CDR1 is SNHLY and CDR2 is FYNNEI. The CDR3 totals 14 residues. Clones were read by immunoSEQ multiplex PCR, and TCRdb kept only the in-frame ones, dropping some. The sample contains some 150,000 clones, 75% to 90% of which appear only once. The study, taken as a whole, reports: White British donors predominated, females outnumbered males, and clonal diversity was possibly underestimated. Of the AZD1222 recipients, only five to seven were seropositive at baseline.

Note on this clone: Its cognate antigen is unknown.

This sequence joins TRBV2 and TRBJ2-7, with D tentatively TRBD1 or TRBD2 (5 bases each). The origin of this receptor is an adult who received the AZD1222 COVID-19 vaccine. This specimen consisted of peripheral blood, obtained 28 days after the second AZD1222 dose. CDR3 sequence: CASSSRDGRYEQYF. The CDR3 coding sequence is TGTGCCAGCAGTTCTCGGGACGGCAGATACGAGCAGTACTTC.